The sequence of this T cell receptor (beta chain) was determined in a study of early T cells in non-severe SARS-CoV-2 infection. TCRdb fed the 5' RACE reads into MiXCR, producing one record per CDR3 protein. The repertoire holds just under 65,000 distinct CDR3 sequences, 10% to 15% seen once, with around 3.9% in the top ten. Trimming stripped 6 bases from V and 2 bases from J, with 11 bases between. This CDR3 is 13 amino acids long. CDR1 is SGHRS, CDR2 YFSETQ, per germline. The receptor was derived from an adult who was a healthcare worker with PCR-confirmed SARS-CoV-2 infection or an uninfected control (not recorded which). This sequence joins TRBV5-1 and TRBJ1-1; no reliable D call. Sequencing was performed on whole blood. CDR3 region: CASTLDGNTEAFF. The CDR3 region has the DNA TGCGCCAGCACTTTGGACGGTAACACTGAAGCTTTCTTT.